The rows below give T cell receptor beta chains drawn from one sample of a study of control samples from healthy donors and cancer patients. Sequencing was performed with immunoSEQ multiplex PCR; in TCRdb, only in-frame clones are kept and a portion is missing. The sample holds about 46,000 clones; 88% are singletons and the top ten take roughly 43%. Material: PBMCs. The source of these receptors is a man between 45 and 60 years old with head and neck cancer. Both conserved end residues are trimmed from each CDR3.

V gene: TRBV6-5; J gene: TRBJ2-7; CDR3 protein: ASSLDRDHEQY
V gene: TRBV5-4; J gene: TRBJ2-7; CDR3 protein: ASSQGSRTLFYEQY
V gene: TRBV7-9; J gene: TRBJ2-5; CDR3 protein: ASSLYRDTTYQETQY
V gene: TRBV7-3; J gene: TRBJ2-3; CDR3 protein: ASSGGTGTRNTQY
V gene: TRBV5-6; J gene: TRBJ1-4; CDR3 protein: ASSSWGTGDEKLF
V gene: TRBV19; J gene: TRBJ1-2; CDR3 protein: ASSTGTGGSYGYT
V gene: TRBV9; J gene: TRBJ1-3; CDR3 protein: ASSVVVGGAAGNTIY
V gene: TRBV15; J gene: TRBJ2-3; CDR3 protein: ATSSSTTSGGFTDTQY
V gene: TRBV11-1; J gene: TRBJ1-1; CDR3 protein: ASSLELNTEAF
V gene: TRBV13; J gene: TRBJ2-3; CDR3 protein: ASSRDVVDTQY
V gene: TRBV6-5; J gene: TRBJ2-1; CDR3 protein: ASNSGTGGKNEQF
V gene: TRBV6-5; J gene: TRBJ2-5; CDR3 protein: ASSYSASGDQY
V gene: TRBV27; J gene: TRBJ2-3; CDR3 protein: ASRGLAEDTQY
V gene: TRBV29-1; J gene: TRBJ1-5; CDR3 protein: SVKGEDQPQH
V gene: TRBV14; J gene: TRBJ1-4; CDR3 protein: ASSQFMSADEKLF
V gene: TRBV6-6; J gene: TRBJ2-5; CDR3 protein: ASSYRAGVSQETQY
V gene: TRBV6-2/TRBV6-3; J gene: TRBJ2-2; CDR3 protein: ASSYPGGTGELF
V gene: TRBV19; J gene: TRBJ1-5; CDR3 protein: ASSIGQQPQH
V gene: TRBV4-1; J gene: TRBJ1-1; CDR3 protein: ASSQVYNTEAF
V gene: TRBV2; J gene: TRBJ2-1; CDR3 protein: ASSSGLYNEQF
V gene: TRBV5-4; J gene: TRBJ2-1; CDR3 protein: ASSPRGPRSSYNEQF
V gene: TRBV29-1; J gene: TRBJ2-5; CDR3 protein: SVELQETQY
V gene: TRBV5-1; J gene: TRBJ2-1; CDR3 protein: ASSRESRVDEQF
V gene: TRBV10-1; J gene: TRBJ2-1; CDR3 protein: ASSLRGGRAGDEQF
V gene: TRBV28; J gene: TRBJ1-6; CDR3 protein: ASSLMTGGNSPLH
V gene: TRBV19; J gene: TRBJ1-1; CDR3 protein: ASSTSGTGSTEAF
V gene: TRBV9; J gene: TRBJ2-3; CDR3 protein: ASSQRAGEGTDTQY
V gene: TRBV23-1; J gene: TRBJ2-7; CDR3 protein: ASRAGRSYEQY
V gene: TRBV18; J gene: TRBJ1-4; CDR3 protein: ASSPTGAPGTNEKLF
V gene: TRBV6-5; J gene: TRBJ2-5; CDR3 protein: ASSEGLAEKETQY
V gene: TRBV11-2; J gene: TRBJ2-2; CDR3 protein: ASRLGQGPAGELF
V gene: TRBV9; J gene: TRBJ2-3; CDR3 protein: ASSVVLTGDTDTQY
V gene: TRBV7-9; J gene: TRBJ2-1; CDR3 protein: ASSSRRGGRTYNEQF
V gene: TRBV27; J gene: TRBJ2-7; CDR3 protein: ASSLRRGTYEQY
V gene: TRBV6-5; J gene: TRBJ1-4; CDR3 protein: ASSYSGTGSEKLF